The 28 T cell receptor beta chains reported below all come from one sample, sequenced in a study of blood T cell repertoires in COVID-19 (dated by TCRdb to the early 2020s). Library preparation used the immunoSEQ multiplex PCR assay. TCRdb holds this immuneACCESS table with in-frame rearrangements only. Some clones are missing; in checked studies, unresolved V genes explain under half, and the rest has no known cause. For this sample there are about 110,000 clones; around 82% appear just once. The ten largest clonotypes hold 16% of the sample. Sequences were obtained from peripheral blood. These receptors all come from a woman aged 55-69 years with acute or convalescent COVID-19.

The chain carries TRBV15 and TRBJ2-7; D not certain. The CDR3 sequence is 15 residues long. Per germline, CDR1 LNHNV and CDR2 YYDKDF (reference sequence). V lost 2 bases and J 1 base, leaving 12 bases between the germline ends. CDR3 DNA: TGTGCCACCAGCAGACCCTCTGGAGATTCCTACGAGCAGTACTTC. Translated: CATSRPSGDSYEQYF.

The chain uses TRBV29-1 and TRBJ2-3; 8 bases fit TRBD2. Looked up from germline, CDR1 is SQVTM and CDR2 is ANQGSEA. After removal of 6 bases from V and 1 base from J, the junction contained 6 bases not matched to a gene. The CDR3 spans 14 residues. The CDR3 nucleotides are TGCAGCGTCGGGAGGGGCTCGGGCACAGATACGCAGTATTTT. It specifies CSVGRGSGTDTQYF.

V and J are TRBV5-1 and TRBJ1-6, with 9 positions matching TRBD1. Germline V gene lookup returns CDR1 SGHRS and CDR2 YFSETQ. The V gene end was trimmed by 4 bases and the J gene end by 7 bases; junction bases not matched to a gene: 3. The CDR3 extends over 14 amino acids. As DNA, the CDR3 is TGCGCCAGCAGCCCGGGACAGGGCAATTCACCCCTCCACTTT. It specifies CASSPGQGNSPLHF.

V is TRBV6-2 or TRBV6-3 and J is TRBJ2-3; 11 bases are shared with TRBD2. The CDR3 spans 16 residues. The germline CDR1 and CDR2 sequences are MNHEY and SVGEGT. The J segment lost 0 bases and the V segment lost 2 bases, leaving 1 base of the junction unmatched. CDR3 sequence: CASSYGTSGSTDTQYF. In nucleotides, the CDR3 is TGTGCCAGCAGTTACGGGACTAGCGGTAGCACAGATACGCAGTATTTT.

This chain connects TRBV5-1 to TRBJ1-1, with TRBD1 matching over 7 bases. Germline CDR1 is SGHRS and CDR2 is YFSETQ. V shed 1 base and J 0 bases; nucleotides not matched to a gene: 0. The CDR3 length is 14 residues. This CDR3 reads CASSLTGVNTEAFF. The CDR3 region has the DNA TGCGCCAGCAGCTTGACAGGGGTGAACACTGAAGCTTTCTTT.

This clone was detected only a few times. This sequence joins TRBV7-2 and TRBJ1-4, with D unresolved. Germline CDR1 is SGHTA and CDR2 is FQGNSA. This CDR3 spans 15 amino acids. Trimming left V 7 bases short and J 3 bases short, with 15 bases between. The CDR3 nucleotides are TGTGCCAGCACCGAGGGTCTTTCGGCTAATGAAAAACTGTTTTTT. This gives the protein CASTEGLSANEKLFF.

The rearrangement links TRBV5-3 to TRBJ2-7; D remains ambiguous. TRBV5-3 is an open reading frame, and its role is uncertain. The V gene lost 9 bases and the J gene lost 7 bases, with 17 bases spanning the gap. The CDR3 has 12 residues. CDR3 sequence: CATPGPLREQYF. CDR3 bases: TGTGCCACCCCCGGCCCACTAAGGGAGCAGTACTTC.

This chain links TRBV11-3 with TRBJ2-1; 8 nucleotides align to TRBD2. V lost 1 base, J lost 9 bases, and 5 bases stayed unmatched. CDR3 size: 14 residues. Per germline, CDR1 SGHNT and CDR2 YENEEA. CDR3 amino acids: CASSLGGLAIEQFF. In DNA, the CDR3 is TGTGCCAGCAGCTTAGGCGGACTAGCAATTGAGCAGTTCTTC.

The V gene is TRBV29-1, the J gene TRBJ2-1, with 12 bases fitting TRBD2. This CDR3 has 17 residues. V was pared by 2 bases and J by 6 bases, with 11 bases of the junction left unmatched. CDR1 is SQVTM, CDR2 ANQGSEA, per germline. The CDR3 DNA is TGCAGCGTTGAATCGGTGGCTAGCGGGGGGGTAGTCAATGAGCAGTTCTTC. This sequence encodes CSVESVASGGVVNEQFF.

The rearrangement uses TRBV14 and TRBJ1-2; TRBD1 agrees at 7 bases. The germline V gene has CDR1 SGHDN and CDR2 FVKESK. Losses at the gene ends were 4 bases for V and 10 bases for J; bases not matched to a gene: 9. CDR3 length: 13 amino acids. In nucleotides, the CDR3 is TGTGCCAGCAGCCGAGGACAGGTGATCAACTACACCTTC. The encoded protein is CASSRGQVINYTF.

CDR3 nucleotides: TGCGCCAGCAGCCAGACTAGCGGGGGGTCCTACAATGAGCAGTTCTTC. Protein sequence: CASSQTSGGSYNEQFF. This chain connects TRBV10-2 to TRBJ2-1; TRBD2 matches at 13 bases. Germline CDR1 and CDR2: WSHSY and SAAADI. Trimming at V came to 6 bases and at J to 1 base, leaving 3 bases not matched to a gene. This CDR3 has 16 residues.

The rearrangement joins TRBV5-1 to TRBJ2-1; TRBD1 aligns across 10 bases. The CDR3 runs to 15 residues. Germline CDR1 reads SGHRS; CDR2 reads YFSETQ. J gave up 3 bases and V 4 bases, and 4 bases lay outside the gene matches. The CDR3 coding sequence is TGCGCCAGCAGCCCCCGGGACAGGGGCTACAATGAGCAGTTCTTC. Its protein is CASSPRDRGYNEQFF.

This rearrangement joins TRBV11-2 to TRBJ2-3; D perhaps matches TRBD1 (6 bases). Deletions cut 0 bases from V and 2 bases from J, with 9 bases between. Germline-derived CDR1 and CDR2 are SGHAT and FQNNGV. This CDR3 is 15 amino acids long. CDR3 in amino acids: CASSLDGGNTDTQYF. The CDR3, as DNA: TGTGCCAGCAGCTTAGATGGGGGCAACACAGATACGCAGTATTTT.

V is TRBV28 and J is TRBJ1-3; perhaps TRBD1 as D (5 bases). This CDR3 is 14 amino acids long. V was pared by 8 bases and J by 1 base, with 12 bases between. The V gene's germline CDR1 is MDHEN and CDR2 SYDVKM. The CDR3 here is CASGKPGSGNTIYF. CDR3 DNA: TGTGCCAGCGGAAAACCAGGGTCTGGAAACACCATATATTTT.

This sequence joins TRBV9 and TRBJ1-1; possible D gene TRBD1, 6 bases. Looked up from germline, CDR1 is SGDLS and CDR2 is YYNGEE. V gave up 6 bases and J gave up 3 bases, with 21 bases separating them. This CDR3 is built from 16 residues. CDR3 in amino acids: CASKRGTPREDTEAFF. For the CDR3, the DNA is TGTGCCAGCAAAAGGGGGACGCCCCGGGAGGACACTGAAGCTTTCTTT.

The chain has TRBV9 and TRBJ1-2; TRBD1 matches at 8 bases. Per germline, CDR1 SGDLS and CDR2 YYNGEE. V lost 5 bases and J lost 1; bases outside the gene matches: 4. The CDR3 sequence is 14 residues long. Here the CDR3 reads CASRGQGSNYGYTF. The CDR3 DNA reads TGTGCCAGCAGAGGACAGGGCAGTAACTATGGCTACACCTTC.

The CDR3 spells CASSIDPSYVTWDRELDGYTF. The CDR3 nucleotides read TGTGCCAGTAGTATAGATCCATCCTACGTCACCTGGGACAGGGAATTAGATGGCTACACCTTC. The chain has TRBV19 and TRBJ1-2; 9 bases line up with TRBD1. The length of the CDR3 is 21 residues. Germline V gene sequence: CDR1 LNHDA, CDR2 SQIVND (reference sequence). V shed 0 bases and J 6 bases; nucleotides not matched to a gene: 23.

The chain is built from TRBV5-1 and TRBJ1-4; no firm D call. Trimming took 2 bases from V and 3 from J, leaving 5 bases between them. The CDR3 contains 13 residues. Germline CDR1 SGHRS, CDR2 YFSETQ. The CDR3 bases are TGCGCCAGCAGCTTCACAGCTAATGAAAAACTGTTTTTT. As protein: CASSFTANEKLFF.

This rearrangement joins TRBV5-4 to TRBJ1-1, with 7 nucleotides matching TRBD1. J lost 5 bases, V lost 0 bases, and 4 bases had no gene match. The CDR3 totals 14 residues. Germline CDR1 is SGHNT and CDR2 is YYREEE (reference sequence). This chain's CDR3 is CASSLEGGRTEAFF. The CDR3 DNA follows: TGTGCCAGCAGCTTGGAAGGGGGCAGGACTGAAGCTTTCTTT.

The chain uses TRBV19 and TRBJ1-2; TRBD1 might be the D (5 bases). Trimming shortened V by 2 bases and J by 2 bases, and 12 bases separated the two germline ends. This CDR3 comprises 15 residues. Germline loops: CDR1 LNHDA, CDR2 SQIVND (reference sequence). The CDR3 sequence: CASSIQVGGNYGYTF. The CDR3 nucleotides are TGTGCCAGTAGTATACAGGTGGGGGGGAACTATGGCTACACCTTC.

The V and J genes are TRBV9 and TRBJ1-1; possibly TRBD1 for D (5 bases). Looked up from germline, CDR1 is SGDLS and CDR2 is YYNGEE. The germline V and J ends were trimmed by 6 bases and 1 base, with 7 bases remaining between them. This CDR3 comprises 12 residues. The CDR3 reads CASKGENTEAFF. CDR3 bases: TGTGCCAGCAAAGGGGAGAACACTGAAGCTTTCTTT.

The chain is built from TRBV23-1 and TRBJ1-1, with TRBD1 identical over 9 bases. TRBV23-1 is placed among ORFs of uncertain function. The CDR3 runs to 22 residues. The J segment lost 0 bases and the V segment lost 0 bases, leaving 20 bases of the junction unmatched. CDR3 protein: CASSQSSGIGRRQGGMNTEAFF. The CDR3 bases are TGCGCCAGCAGTCAATCTTCGGGAATCGGGCGGAGACAGGGGGGGATGAACACTGAAGCTTTCTTT.

V is TRBV28 and J is TRBJ1-1; no definite D call. Germline assignment: CDR1 MDHEN and CDR2 SYDVKM. Trimming took 6 bases from V and 6 from J, leaving 11 bases between them. CDR3 length: 12 amino acids. The DNA for the CDR3 is TGTGCCAGCAGACAGTTTCGGTCTGAAGCTTTCTTT. Protein product: CASRQFRSEAFF.

This chain uses TRBV19 with TRBJ1-5, with D unresolved. V lost 7 bases and J 0 bases, leaving 13 bases between the germline ends. CDR1 and CDR2 from the germline V gene are LNHDA and SQIVND (reference sequence). This CDR3 is built from 15 residues. The CDR3 DNA reads TGTGCCAGTACCCAAAGCGGTTATAGCAATCAGCCCCAGCATTTT. It translates to CASTQSGYSNQPQHF.

The genes are TRBV9 and TRBJ2-5; 8 bases map to TRBD2. The CDR3 extends over 15 amino acids. Germline CDR1 and CDR2: SGDLS and YYNGEE. V shed 2 bases, J shed 2 bases, and the junction held 5 bases outside the gene matches. CDR3 in DNA: TGTGCCAGCAGCGTTGGTAGCGGGGTTCAAGAGACCCAGTACTTC. This sequence encodes CASSVGSGVQETQYF.

The chain uses TRBV5-1 and TRBJ2-1, with 8 bases lining up with TRBD2. In germline, CDR1 is SGHRS, CDR2 YFSETQ. This CDR3 contains 15 residues. The V segment lost 1 base and the J segment 1 base; nucleotides outside the gene matches: 1. The CDR3 loop is CASSLSGGSYNEQFF. CDR3 DNA: TGCGCCAGCAGCTTGAGCGGGGGTTCCTACAATGAGCAGTTCTTC.

This clone has just one count. The chain employs TRBV30 and TRBJ2-7, with D unclear. Trimming cost V 5 bases and J 3 bases, with 8 bases left between them. This CDR3 is built from 11 residues. Looked up from germline, CDR1 is GTSNPN and CDR2 is SVGIG (reference sequence). The CDR3, as DNA: TGTGCCTGGGCTTACAGCTACGAGCAGTACTTC. As protein: CAWAYSYEQYF.

With regard to this clone: A read error may produce the germline difference seen at one junction end. V and J are TRBV19 and TRBJ1-4; 10 bases align to TRBD1. The CDR3 length is 14 residues. The germline gives CDR1 LNHDA, CDR2 SQIVND (reference sequence). The CDR3, as DNA: TGTGCCAGCAGTATGGGACAGGGGCAGGGAAAACTGTTTTTT. Residues: CASSMGQGQGKLFF.